This T cell receptor (beta chain) was identified in a study of blood T cell repertoires in COVID-19. With 5 bases clipped from V and 11 bases from J, the junction kept 11 bases outside the gene matches. This CDR3 is 14 amino acids long. Germline V gives CDR1 SEHNR, CDR2 FQNEAQ (reference sequence). The protocol was immunoSEQ multiplex PCR, while the TCRdb copy is restricted to in-frame clones and leaves out a portion. The table records 250,000 to 300,000 clones, approximately 89% of them present only once. J is TRBJ1-4 and V is TRBV7-9; 7 bases match TRBD1. The TCR originated in a woman between 50 and 59 years old who had been exposed to COVID-19. The sequenced sample was PBMCs or T cells enriched from blood (not recorded which). The CDR3 loop is CASSGTALLEKLFF. The CDR3 DNA follows: TGTGCCAGCAGCGGGACAGCCTTACTGGAGAAACTGTTTTTT. The whole variable domain, remainder taken from reference TRBV7-9 and TRBJ1-4, is DTGVSQNPRHKITKRGQNVTFRCDPISEHNRLYWYRQTLGQGPEFLTYFQNEAQLEKSRLLSDRFSAERPKGSFSTLEIQRTEQGDSAMYLCASSGTALLEKLFFGSGTQLSVL.